Shown below are 30 T cell receptor beta chains from a single sample sequenced in a study of radiotherapy plus CTLA-4 blockade in lung cancer. Sequencing was performed with immunoSEQ multiplex PCR; in TCRdb, only in-frame clones are kept and a portion is missing. Of 20,000 to 30,000 clones in the sample, roughly 79% were seen once. The starting material was peripheral blood, obtained from a patient treated with radiotherapy plus ipilimumab. The receptors originated from a human donor with non-small cell lung cancer that progressed on radiotherapy plus ipilimumab.

The chain combines TRBV9 with TRBJ2-3; a possible D gene is TRBD2 (5 bases). CDR3 size: 14 residues. Germline CDR1 SGDLS, CDR2 YYNGEE. Trimming pared 3 bases from V and 0 bases from J, leaving 8 bases between. This CDR3 is CASSEEASTDTQYF. Written as DNA, the CDR3 is TGTGCCAGCAGCGAGGAGGCGAGCACAGATACGCAGTATTTT.

This clone was recorded only once. CDR3 sequence (DNA): TGCGCCAGCAGCCAAACAACCGGGAGGAATGAGCAGTTCTTC. It encodes CASSQTTGRNEQFF. The V gene is TRBV4-3, the J gene TRBJ2-1; 7 nucleotides agree with TRBD2. The CDR3 covers 14 residues. CDR1 is LGHNA and CDR2 is YSLEER in the germline V gene. The trim removed 2 bases at V and 7 bases at J, leaving 5 bases unmatched.

The chain employs TRBV25-1 and TRBJ2-7; D may be TRBD1 or TRBD2 (5 bases each). V was trimmed by 1 base and J by 2 bases, leaving 9 bases between them. Germline V gene lookup returns CDR1 MGHDK and CDR2 SYGVNS. This CDR3 comprises 14 residues. CDR3 DNA: TGTGCCAGCAGTGAATTGGGGGAAGCCTACGAGCAGTACTTC. It specifies CASSELGEAYEQYF.

V usage is TRBV21-1 and J usage is TRBJ2-1; the DNA was not compared with TRBD1, the D call given in the table. TRBV21-1 is termed a pseudogene. The CDR3 loop spans 15 amino acids. CDR3 region: CASSKEGRVFNEQFF. In DNA form, the CDR3 reads TGTGCCAGCAGCAAAGAGGGCAGGGTGTTCAATGAGCAGTTCTTC.

The rearrangement links TRBV6-5 to TRBJ2-7; 9 nucleotides line up with TRBD1. The CDR3 runs 13 residues. Trimming removed 4 bases from V and 4 bases from J; junction bases left unmatched: 2. The germline V gene has CDR1 MNHEY and CDR2 SVGAGI. The CDR3 region has the DNA TGTGCCAGCAGTTGGGGGACAGGGTACGAGCAGTACTTC. As protein: CASSWGTGYEQYF.

The V gene is TRBV9, the J gene TRBJ2-3; D possibly uses TRBD1 or TRBD2 (5 bases each). The germline V and J ends were trimmed by 2 bases and 3 bases, with 16 bases remaining between them. Germline loops: CDR1 SGDLS, CDR2 YYNGEE. The CDR3 contains 16 residues. The CDR3 is CASSVLVGVATDTQYF. Here the CDR3 DNA reads TGTGCCAGCAGCGTTTTAGTGGGGGTGGCAACAGATACGCAGTATTTT.

The CDR3 nucleotides are TGTGCCAGCGAGATGGACGGCTCCTACGAGCAGTACTTC. It yields the protein CASEMDGSYEQYF. The rearrangement links TRBV2 to TRBJ2-7; the D is unclear. CDR1 and CDR2 from the germline V gene are SNHLY and FYNNEI. The CDR3 is made up of 13 amino acids. V lost 8 bases, J lost 0 bases, and 11 bases lay in between.

V usage is TRBV11-2 and J usage is TRBJ1-1, with no clear D. Germline-derived CDR1 and CDR2 are SGHAT and FQNNGV. CDR3 length equals 15 residues. V was shortened by 0 bases and J by 1 base, with 9 bases between the two germline ends. CDR3 nucleotides: TGTGCCAGCAGCTTAGAACAGTTCACGAACACTGAAGCTTTCTTT. It translates to CASSLEQFTNTEAFF.

The rearrangement uses TRBV28 and TRBJ2-5, with TRBD1 matching over 7 bases. Trimming at V came to 10 bases and at J to 7 bases, leaving 12 bases not matched to a gene. The germline CDR1 and CDR2 sequences are MDHEN and SYDVKM. The CDR3 runs to 13 residues. Here the CDR3 DNA reads TGTGCCACCACCTCAGGGGGTGGCGGGACCCAGTACTTC. The encoded protein is CATTSGGGGTQYF. Filled out from reference TRBV28 and TRBJ2-5, the complete variable domain reads DVKVTQSSRYLVKRTGEKVFLECVQDMDHENMFWYRQDPGLGLRLIYFSYDVKMKEKGDIPEGYSVSREKKERFSLILESASTNQTSMYLCATTSGGGGTQYFGPGTRLLVL.

This chain joins TRBV29-1 and TRBJ2-6; the D gene is possibly TRBD2 (6 bases). V was cut by 4 bases and J by 5 bases, with 21 bases left in between. Germline CDR1 and CDR2: SQVTM and ANQGSEA. This CDR3 region has 17 residues. This chain's CDR3 is CSVGRGLIQSRANVLTF. The CDR3 nucleotides read TGCAGCGTTGGGCGTGGACTAATACAAAGTCGGGCCAACGTCCTGACTTTC.

The chain recombines TRBV27 with TRBJ1-5; D gene ambiguous. Trimming removed 8 bases at V and 6 bases at J, with 2 bases between. The V gene's germline CDR1 is MNHEY and CDR2 SMNVEV (reference sequence). The CDR3 is 9 amino acids. The DNA for the CDR3 is TGTGCCAGCGGTCAGCCCCAGCATTTT. Amino acid sequence: CASGQPQHF.

The chain joins TRBV18 to TRBJ2-7, with 8 positions matching TRBD1. CDR3 size: 16 residues. The germline V gene has CDR1 KGHSH and CDR2 LQKENI. V shed 3 bases, J shed 6 bases, and the junction held 13 bases outside the gene matches. CDR3 sequence (DNA): TGTGCCAGCTCACCGGGGGGACAGGAGGGCCCACGCGAGCAGTACTTC. This codes for CASSPGGQEGPREQYF.

The rearrangement uses TRBV5-6 and TRBJ1-1; no clear D. The germline CDR1 and CDR2 sequences are SGHDT and YYEEEE. Deletions cut 1 base from V and 0 bases from J, with 7 bases between. The CDR3 has 14 amino acids. This chain's CDR3 is CASSLLTVNTEAFF. The CDR3 DNA sequence: TGTGCCAGCAGCTTGTTGACCGTGAACACTGAAGCTTTCTTT.

CDR3 DNA sequence: TGCGCCAGCAGCCAAGATCCGGGAACCTATGGCTACACCTTC. It yields the protein CASSQDPGTYGYTF. The V and J genes are TRBV4-1 and TRBJ1-2; D not resolved. The CDR3 covers 14 residues. Trimming pared 0 bases from V and 4 bases from J, leaving 9 bases between. CDR1 is MGHRA and CDR2 is YSYEKL in the germline V gene.

This chain joins TRBV13 and TRBJ2-1; D remains ambiguous. Germline V gives CDR1 PRHDT, CDR2 FYEKMQ (reference sequence). The length of the CDR3 is 13 residues. Trimming took off 11 bases at V and 2 bases at J, with 13 bases between the two ends. The CDR3 region has the DNA TGTGCCGTGACCAAAGGGCCCTACAATGAGCAGTTCTTC. It specifies CAVTKGPYNEQFF.

This clone was counted a few times. The J gene is TRBJ2-7, the V gene TRBV6-5, with D possibly being TRBD2 (6 bases). This CDR3 is built from 15 residues. Deletions cut 0 bases from V and 3 bases from J, with 12 bases between. Germline V gene sequence: CDR1 MNHEY, CDR2 SVGAGI. The CDR3 DNA reads as TGTGCCAGCAGTTACTCGACTAGTTCGTACTACGAGCAGTACTTC. It translates to CASSYSTSSYYEQYF.

This CDR3 is CASSPAGVADTQYF. CDR3 DNA: TGTGCCAGCAGCCCGGCGGGTGTAGCAGATACGCAGTATTTT. The chain carries TRBV28 and TRBJ2-3; weak D call: TRBD2 (5 bases). The V end was cut by 6 bases, the J end by 4 bases, with 14 bases between. Germline V gene data show CDR1 as MDHEN and CDR2 as SYDVKM. CDR3 length: 14 amino acids.

V is TRBV5-1 and J is TRBJ1-1; the D gene is possibly TRBD1 (6 bases). CDR1 and CDR2 from the germline V gene are SGHRS and YFSETQ. V shed 0 bases and J shed 1 base, with 16 bases lying between them. The CDR3 is 17 amino acids. CDR3 nucleotide sequence: TGCGCCAGCAGCTTGGGGGTAGGCGGGACAAAGAACACTGAAGCTTTCTTT. Residues: CASSLGVGGTKNTEAFF.

The chain joins TRBV7-9 to TRBJ1-2; a possible D gene is TRBD1 (6 bases). The CDR3 runs 15 residues. Trimming shortened V by 4 bases and J by 2 bases, and 14 bases separated the two germline ends. Germline CDR1 SEHNR, CDR2 FQNEAQ (reference sequence). The CDR3 protein is CASSSNREGNYGYTF. The DNA of the CDR3 is TGTGCCAGCAGCTCAAACAGGGAGGGGAACTATGGCTACACCTTC. Using reference TRBV7-9 and TRBJ1-2 for the parts outside the CDR3, the full variable domain is DTGVSQNPRHKITKRGQNVTFRCDPISEHNRLYWYRQTLGQGPEFLTYFQNEAQLEKSRLLSDRFSAERPKGSFSTLEIQRTEQGDSAMYLCASSSNREGNYGYTFGSGTRLTVV.

The gene calls are TRBV10-3 and TRBJ2-1, with TRBD1 identical over 10 bases. This CDR3 has 14 amino acids. J was trimmed by 9 bases and V by 6 bases; bases with no gene match: 8. CDR1 and CDR2 (germline): ENHRY, SYGVKD. The CDR3 DNA reads TGTGCCATCAGCGGACAGGGGGGAAGGGGTGAGCAGTTCTTC. This gives the protein CAISGQGGRGEQFF.

The chain recombines TRBV2 with TRBJ2-4; the D call may be TRBD1 or TRBD2 (5 bases each). With 8 bases removed from V and 7 bases from J, the gap between germline ends came to 12 bases. The CDR3 loop spans 12 amino acids. Germline assignment: CDR1 SNHLY and CDR2 FYNNEI. The CDR3 loop reads CASLGVENIQYF. Written as DNA, the CDR3 is TGTGCCAGCTTGGGGGTAGAGAACATTCAGTACTTC.

The rearrangement uses TRBV4-1 and TRBJ2-3; D could derive from TRBD1 or TRBD2 (6 bases each). Trimming shortened V by 1 base and J by 6 bases, and 14 bases separated the two germline ends. This CDR3 contains 15 residues. Per the germline V gene, CDR1 is MGHRA and CDR2 is YSYEKL. In DNA form, the CDR3 reads TGCGCCAGCAGCCAAGGACCGGGGGCCGGGGATACGCAGTATTTT. Translation: CASSQGPGAGDTQYF.

The rearrangement joins TRBV7-9 to TRBJ1-1; 8 bases match TRBD1. The CDR3 loop spans 13 amino acids. V shed 5 bases, J shed 8 bases, and the junction held 7 bases outside the gene matches. The germline CDR1 and CDR2 sequences are SEHNR and FQNEAQ (reference sequence). CDR3 loop: CASSPLDREEAFF. CDR3 DNA sequence: TGTGCCAGCAGCCCATTGGACAGGGAAGAAGCTTTCTTT.

The chain links TRBV27 to TRBJ2-5, with 8 nucleotides matching TRBD1. This CDR3 has 13 residues. Germline trimming cut 4 bases from V and 2 bases from J; bases unmatched to any gene: 0. From germline, CDR1 is MNHEY and CDR2 SMNVEV (reference sequence). In nucleotides, the CDR3 is TGTGCCAGCAGTTACAGGGGGCAAGAGACCCAGTACTTC. Translating it yields CASSYRGQETQYF.

The chain employs TRBV5-1 and TRBJ2-3; D remains unclear. The CDR3 runs 14 residues. Germline V gives CDR1 SGHRS, CDR2 YFSETQ. Trimming shortened V by 1 base and J by 2 bases, and 8 bases separated the two germline ends. This CDR3 is CASSLNPITDTQYF. CDR3 nucleotides: TGCGCCAGCAGCTTGAACCCGATCACAGATACGCAGTATTTT.

This clone has only a few counts. This CDR3 is CASSHGTGGFTRTQYF. As DNA, the CDR3 is TGTGCCAGCAGCCACGGGACAGGGGGCTTCACTAGAACCCAGTACTTC. The rearrangement joins TRBV11-2 to TRBJ2-5, with 12 positions matching TRBD1. Trimming took 5 bases from V and 8 from J; bases not matched to a gene: 12. Germline V gene lookup returns CDR1 SGHAT and CDR2 FQNNGV. The CDR3 is 16 residues long.

This chain joins TRBV4-3 and TRBJ1-6; 8 nucleotides align to TRBD1. Germline CDR1 reads LGHNA; CDR2 reads YSLEER. This CDR3 is 14 amino acids long. Unmatched junction bases numbered 3, after V lost 1 base and J lost 10 bases. The CDR3 region is CASSQVTGGSPLHF. The CDR3 DNA reads TGCGCCAGCAGCCAAGTTACAGGGGGATCACCCCTCCACTTT.

The gene calls are TRBV25-1 and TRBJ2-4; 7 bases agree with TRBD1. The germline gives CDR1 MGHDK, CDR2 SYGVNS. Trimming removed 5 bases from V and 1 base from J; junction bases left unmatched: 5. The CDR3 loop spans 15 amino acids. In nucleotides, the CDR3 is TGTGCCAGCAGTTCCACAGGGGAGGCCAAAAACATTCAGTACTTC. It encodes CASSSTGEAKNIQYF.

This chain uses TRBV4-2 with TRBJ2-2; D uncertain. This CDR3 spans 11 amino acids. CDR1 and CDR2 (germline): LGHNA, YNFKEQ. V lost 1 base to trimming and J lost 7 bases, with 1 base between them. As DNA, the CDR3 is TGTGCCAGCAGCCAAGGCGGGGAGCTGTTTTTT. Residues: CASSQGGELFF.

This chain links TRBV7-2 with TRBJ1-6, with 7 nucleotides matching TRBD1. Looked up from germline, CDR1 is SGHTA and CDR2 is FQGNSA. The CDR3 extends over 15 amino acids. V dropped 5 bases and J dropped 7; count of bases not matched to a gene: 8. CDR3 sequence: CASSQGQTPNSPLHF. The CDR3 DNA is TGTGCCAGCAGCCAGGGACAGACTCCCAATTCACCCCTCCACTTT. Supplemented by reference TRBV7-2 and TRBJ1-6, the full variable domain reads GAGVSQSPSNKVTEKGKDVELRCDPISGHTALYWYRQSLGQGLEFLIYFQGNSAPDKSGLPSDRFSAERTGGSVSTLTIQRTQQEDSAVYLCASSQGQTPNSPLHFGNGTRLTVT.